This T cell receptor beta chain was found in a study of PD-1 blockade in classical Hodgkin lymphoma. Notes on the study in general: Newly diagnosed patients were reported to start with lower TCR diversity than healthy donors. Some patients began nivolumab under 1 year after ASCT. These patients were excluded from later analyses. Only CD4+ TCR diversity, not CD8+, had risen significantly by C4D1.

A remark on this clone: Its specificity is unknown.

The sample's time point: cycle 4 day 1 (C4D1), after 5 to 7 weeks of nivolumab. Each of the patients experienced relapse following autologous stem cell transplantation, and their brentuximab vedotin exposure differed. Data came from immunoSEQ multiplex PCR; TCRdb stores just in-frame clones and leaves some out. The sample yields approximately 45,000 clones, 60% to 70% seen once. Sequenced here: peripheral blood mononuclear cells (PBMCs), sampled before the fourth cycle of nivolumab. This clonotype originated in a human donor with classical Hodgkin lymphoma.

The CDR3 DNA is TGTGCCTGGCTCGGAAGTAGCAGGGGGGAGCTGTTTTTT. It encodes CAWLGSSRGELFF. The chain combines TRBV30 with TRBJ2-2, with D unclear. Trimming took off 5 bases at V and 8 bases at J, with 15 bases between the two ends. Germline V gene lookup returns CDR1 GTSNPN and CDR2 SVGIG (reference sequence). The CDR3 loop spans 13 amino acids.